These T cell receptor beta chains were read from a single sample in a study of beta chain features in type 1 diabetes. Data came from immunoSEQ multiplex PCR; TCRdb stores just in-frame clones and leaves some out. Of approximately 270,000 clones in the sample, 14% were seen once. Sequenced: naive CD4+ T cells from blood. These receptors were obtained from a man aged 25 to 40 with type 1 diabetes. CDR3s include the opening cysteine and the closing phenylalanine or tryptophan. Fields, in order: J gene, V gene, D gene, clone size, CDR3 DNA, CDR3 protein. The D gene is left open where the match is weak. Expanded clones get a size class; other rows say once, few or many, or leave the size out.

>TRBJ2-3|TRBV29-1|NA|NA
TGCAGCGGTCTAACAAGGAGGGGCACAGATACGCAGTATTTT
CSGLTRRGTDTQYF
>TRBJ2-7|TRBV30|NA|NA
TGTGCCTGGAGTATCCAGCGAGACCCCTACGAGCAGTACTTC
CAWSIQRDPYEQYF
>TRBJ2-3|TRBV5-1|TRBD2|few
TGCGCCAGCAGCTCCGGGACTAGCGGCACAGATACGCAGTATTTT
CASSSGTSGTDTQYF
>TRBJ2-1|TRBV30|NA|NA
TGTGCCTTCGCCAGGGTTAGCTACAATGAGCAGTTCTTC
CAFARVSYNEQFF
>TRBJ1-5|TRBV30|NA|NA
TGTGCCTGGAGTGTACCCCAGGGACTTGGGTATCAGCCCCAGCATTTT
CAWSVPQGLGYQPQHF
>TRBJ1-1|TRBV4-1|TRBD1|NA
TGCGCCAGCAGCCGCACGCAGGGGGCGAGGACTGAAGCTTTCTTT
CASSRTQGARTEAFF
>TRBJ1-1|TRBV9|NA|NA
TGTGCCAGCAGCGTAGATCGGGGGGACACTGAAGCTTTCTTT
CASSVDRGDTEAFF
>TRBJ1-5|TRBV6-1|NA|NA
TGTGCCAGCAGTGAAGGACACGTCCAGCATTTT
CASSEGHVQHF
>TRBJ2-3|TRBV19|TRBD1|few
TGTGCCAGTAGACCGGGACAGGGGGTGCTTCGAGCGCAGTATTTT
CASRPGQGVLRAQYF
>TRBJ1-1|TRBV19|TRBD1|few
TGTGCCAGTAGGGACAGGGTGAACACTGAAGCTTTCTTT
CASRDRVNTEAFF
>TRBJ1-2|TRBV9|NA|NA
TGTGCCAGCAGCGTAGCCCATGGACAGTTCTATGGCTACACCTTC
CASSVAHGQFYGYTF
>TRBJ1-2|TRBV20-1|TRBD1|few
TGCAGTGCTTACGGGACAGGGGGCTACACCTTC
CSAYGTGGYTF
>TRBJ2-1|TRBV7-2|TRBD2|few
TGTGCCAGCGGGAAAAGCGGGAGTAGCCACAATGAGCAGTTCTTC
CASGKSGSSHNEQFF
>TRBJ2-1|TRBV2|TRBD1|few
TGTGCCAGTTGTTCGACAGGGGGATACAATGAGCAGTTCTTC
CASCSTGGYNEQFF
>TRBJ1-1|TRBV28|TRBD1|few
TGTGCCAGCAGTCCGACCCGACAGGGGGAAGGTTGGACTGAAGCTTTCTTT
CASSPTRQGEGWTEAFF
>TRBJ2-7|TRBV5-1|TRBD1|few
TGCGCCAGCAGCTTGTATACCGGGACAGGGGGCTTCTACGAGCAGTACTTC
CASSLYTGTGGFYEQYF
>TRBJ2-5|TRBV2|NA|NA
TGTGCCAGCAGTCCCCTCGAGGAGACCCAGTACTTC
CASSPLEETQYF
>TRBJ2-3|TRBV7-2|TRBD2|NA
TGTGCCAGCAGCTTAGCGTTTAGCGGGAGCCGGGGAGATACGCAGTATTTT
CASSLAFSGSRGDTQYF
>TRBJ2-2|TRBV27|NA|NA
TGTGCCAGCAGTTGGGGGGCGAACACCGGGGAGCTGTTTTTT
CASSWGANTGELFF
>TRBJ2-1|TRBV2|TRBD2|few
TGTGCCAGCAGTCCCCGGAGGACTAGCGGGGATGTGTATGAGCAGTTCTTC
CASSPRRTSGDVYEQFF
>TRBJ2-3|TRBV7-9|TRBD2|few
TGTGCCAGCAGCTTCCCGACCGGGACTAGCGGTAGCACAGATACGCAGTATTTT
CASSFPTGTSGSTDTQYF
>TRBJ2-2|TRBV18|NA|few
TGTGCCAGCTCACCACAGACAGACACCGGGGAGCTGTTTTTT
CASSPQTDTGELFF
>TRBJ1-1|TRBV9|TRBD1|NA
TGTGCCAGCAGCGCAGACAGGGTGCTGAACACTGAAGCTTTCTTT
CASSADRVLNTEAFF
>TRBJ2-5|TRBV7-2|TRBD2|NA
TGTGCCGGAGGTCGAGCGGGAGCCCAAGAGACCCAGTACTTC
CAGGRAGAQETQYF
>TRBJ1-5|TRBV5-1|NA|few
TGCGCCAGCAGCTTGGAAGGCGGGGCTGGGCAGCCCCAGCATTTT
CASSLEGGAGQPQHF
>TRBJ2-5|TRBV5-1|TRBD1|NA
TGCGCCAGCAGCTGGACCTCGACAGGGGTAGAGACCCAGTACTTC
CASSWTSTGVETQYF
>TRBJ1-2|TRBV4-3|NA|NA
TGCGCCAGCAGCCAAGTGTTGAGGGTTGAGGGTAGTGGGAGCTACACCTTC
CASSQVLRVEGSGSYTF
>TRBJ2-5|TRBV5-1|TRBD1|NA
TGCGCCAGCAGCCTAGGGGACAGGGAAACAGAGACCCAGTACTTC
CASSLGDRETETQYF
>TRBJ2-7|TRBV25-1|TRBD2|NA
TGTGCCAGCAGTGACCGACTAGCGGGAGGTTACGAGCAGTACTTC
CASSDRLAGGYEQYF
>TRBJ2-2|TRBV5-4|TRBD1|NA
TGTGCCAGCAGCCCGGGACAGGGTACCGGGGAGCTGTTTTTT
CASSPGQGTGELFF
>TRBJ2-2|TRBV7-9|TRBD1|few
TGTGCCAGCAGCCCCGACAGGGCTGCCGGGGAGCTGTTTTTT
CASSPDRAAGELFF
>TRBJ2-7|TRBV5-6|TRBD1|few
TGTGCCAGCAGCTCGGACAGGGGGCCCCACGAGCAGTACTTC
CASSSDRGPHEQYF
>TRBJ2-5|TRBV29-1|NA|few
TGCAGCGTTAGAGAACGGGGGACCCAGTACTTC
CSVRERGTQYF
>TRBJ1-1|TRBV29-1|NA|few
TGCAGCGTTGATGGGATTAAAGGAGGGGAGGGGGCTTTCTTT
CSVDGIKGGEGAFF
>TRBJ2-7|TRBV5-1|TRBD1|NA
TGCGCCAGCAGCTTTTCCTCCGGGACAGGAACCCACGAGCAGTACTTC
CASSFSSGTGTHEQYF
>TRBJ2-5|TRBV5-1|NA|few
TGCGCCAGCAGCTTGGAGCCCCCGAACTTCAGGAGGGTAGTGACCCAGTACTTC
CASSLEPPNFRRVVTQYF
>TRBJ2-3|TRBV5-4|NA|few
TGTGCCAGCAGCTTCCTGGGGCGGAGCACAGATACGCAGTATTTT
CASSFLGRSTDTQYF
>TRBJ1-2|TRBV18|NA|NA
TGTGCCAGCTCACCACGGGCAGATAATAACTATGGCTACACCTTC
CASSPRADNNYGYTF
>TRBJ2-1|TRBV7-9|TRBD2|few
TGTGCCAGCAGCCCTCGGGAGGGCCCCTACAATGAGCAGTTCTTC
CASSPREGPYNEQFF
>TRBJ2-2|TRBV27|TRBD1|NA
TGTGCCAGCAGTTTTATCCGGGACAGGGAGGACCGGGAGCTGTTTTTT
CASSFIRDREDRELFF
>TRBJ2-7|TRBV29-1|NA|few
TGCAGCGTTGAAGGGGTTGGCGGGCCCTCCTACGAGCAGTACTTC
CSVEGVGGPSYEQYF
>TRBJ2-1|TRBV5-1|NA|few
TGCGCCAGCAGCTTAGGGACTCGTGAGCAGTTCTTC
CASSLGTREQFF
>TRBJ2-7|TRBV9|TRBD2|NA
TGTGCCAGCAGCCCCCGGGGTAGCGGGAGTCCCATCTTC
CASSPRGSGSPIF
>TRBJ2-2|TRBV30|NA|NA
TGTGCCTGGAGTGTCCGACAGTACGGTAACACCGGGGAGCTGTTTTTT
CAWSVRQYGNTGELFF
>TRBJ2-3|TRBV15|TRBD1|NA
TGTGCCACCAGCAGAGGGACAGGGGCAGATACGCAGTATTTT
CATSRGTGADTQYF
>TRBJ2-1|TRBV5-1|TRBD1|NA
TGCGCCAGCAGCTTGGAGGCCAGGGGGACGAATGAGCAGTTCTTC
CASSLEARGTNEQFF
>TRBJ2-6|TRBV18|TRBD1|few
TGTGCCAGCTCACCCCAGGGGGCAGTATCTGGGGCCAACGTCCTGACTTTC
CASSPQGAVSGANVLTF
>TRBJ2-1|TRBV28|NA|few
TGTGCCAGCAGTTCTGGAATGCGGCGTATCAATTATTTCTTC
CASSSGMRRINYFF